Shown below are 9 T cell receptor beta chains from a single sample sequenced in a study of blood T cell repertoires in COVID-19. Only in-frame clones appear in the TCRdb table, and some are missing; sequencing was by immunoSEQ multiplex PCR. Of 100,000 or so clones listed, 88% were seen once; the top ten hold about 6.5%. The sequencing sample was made of peripheral blood. Receptors originate from an older woman with acute or convalescent COVID-19.

The chain has TRBV28 and TRBJ1-2; TRBD1 might be the D (5 bases). The CDR3 contains 15 residues. Per germline, CDR1 MDHEN and CDR2 SYDVKM. V dropped 3 bases and J dropped 4 bases, with 15 bases sitting between them. CDR3 loop: CASSFSGGGLYGYTF. Written as DNA, the CDR3 is TGTGCCAGCAGTTTTTCTGGGGGGGGACTCTATGGCTACACCTTC.

The chain couples TRBV28 to TRBJ2-7; 9 nucleotides agree with TRBD1. V was clipped by 4 bases and J by 6 bases; unmatched bases: 4. Germline assignment: CDR1 MDHEN and CDR2 SYDVKM. This CDR3 spans 13 amino acids. In DNA, the CDR3 is TGTGCCAGCAGTTCGGGACAGGGAACCGAGCAGTACTTC. It encodes CASSSGQGTEQYF. Complete variable domain (other parts from reference TRBV28 and TRBJ2-7): DVKVTQSSRYLVKRTGEKVFLECVQDMDHENMFWYRQDPGLGLRLIYFSYDVKMKEKGDIPEGYSVSREKKERFSLILESASTNQTSMYLCASSSGQGTEQYFGPGTRLTVT.

The rearrangement uses TRBV5-1 and TRBJ1-3; 9 nucleotides match TRBD1. Germline loops: CDR1 SGHRS, CDR2 YFSETQ. The CDR3 has 14 residues. J was trimmed by 1 base and V by 6 bases; bases with no gene match: 2. Written as DNA, the CDR3 is TGCGCCAGCACACAGGGGGCTTCTGGAAACACCATATATTTT. Its protein is CASTQGASGNTIYF.

The chain carries TRBV24-1 and TRBJ2-1, with 10 bases that match TRBD2. This CDR3 is 18 amino acids long. V shed 0 bases and J 0 bases; nucleotides not matched to a gene: 4. Germline values: CDR1 KGHDR, CDR2 SFDVKD. The DNA for the CDR3 is TGTGCCACCAGTGATTTGCCTAGCGGGAGCAGCTCCTACAATGAGCAGTTCTTC. The encoded protein is CATSDLPSGSSSYNEQFF.

J is TRBJ1-1 and V is TRBV7-9; weak D call: TRBD1 (5 bases). CDR1 is SEHNR, CDR2 FQNEAQ, per germline (reference sequence). This CDR3 is 16 amino acids long. Trimming took off 1 base at V and 0 bases at J, with 12 bases between the two ends. CDR3 sequence: CASSLGATGMNTEAFF. Written as DNA, the CDR3 is TGTGCCAGCAGCTTAGGGGCCACAGGAATGAACACTGAAGCTTTCTTT.

Remarks on this clone: The junction departs from the called germline gene at one end, perhaps through a read error. CDR3: CASTLGGAGGVGNEQFF. The CDR3 DNA reads as TGTGCCAGCACCTTAGGTGGGGCGGGAGGGGTTGGCAATGAGCAGTTCTTC. The chain carries TRBV11-3 and TRBJ2-1, with 9 nucleotides matching TRBD2. Germline CDR1 and CDR2: SGHNT and YENEEA. This CDR3 contains 17 residues. The variable domain in full, with the rest retrieved from reference TRBV11-3 and TRBJ2-1, is EAGVVQSPRYKIIEKKQPVAFWCNPISGHNTLYWYLQNLGQGPELLIRYENEEAVDDSQLPKDRFSAERLKGVDSTLKIQPAELGDSAVYLCASTLGGAGGVGNEQFFGPGTRLTVL.

This clone turned up a few times. The genes are TRBV6-5 and TRBJ2-3; D possibly corresponds to TRBD1 (5 bases). The CDR3 consists of 15 residues. The germline V gene has CDR1 MNHEY and CDR2 SVGAGI. The V gene lost 7 bases and the J gene lost 2 bases, with 16 bases spanning the gap. The CDR3 bases are TGTGCCAGCATTACAGGACAACCATTCACAGATACGCAGTATTTT. It codes for CASITGQPFTDTQYF.

The CDR3 spells CASSLLPKSTDTQYF. CDR3 nucleotide sequence: TGTGCCAGCAGCTTACTTCCTAAAAGCACAGATACGCAGTATTTT. V gene TRBV7-3 combines with J gene TRBJ2-3; D call uncertain. V lost 2 bases and J lost 0, with 9 bases in between. Germline CDR1 is SGHTA and CDR2 is FQGTGA. The CDR3 consists of 15 residues.

The chain employs TRBV5-1 and TRBJ1-2, with unresolved D. Looked up from germline, CDR1 is SGHRS and CDR2 is YFSETQ. Trimming took 4 bases from V and 8 from J, leaving 12 bases between them. The CDR3 loop spans 12 amino acids. The CDR3, as DNA: TGCGCCAGCAGCAGAGAAGAGGAAGGCTACACCTTC. Translated: CASSREEEGYTF.